This T cell receptor (beta chain) came from a study of CD8+CD57+ T cells in acquired aplastic anemia. Across the study: CD4+ cells from healthy donors averaged around 10 million reads.

This clonotype was observed many times. Genomic DNA provided the template from which TCR beta VDJ and CDR3 profiles were obtained. Each CDR3 protein is one row after TCRdb ran MiXCR on the reads. The sample contains hundreds of thousands of distinct CDR3 sequences, around 72% of which appear only once. Germline V gene lookup returns CDR1 LNHDA and CDR2 SQIVND (reference sequence). After removal of 8 bases from V and 7 bases from J, the junction contained 13 bases not matched to a gene. The CDR3 has 16 amino acids. This TCR was recovered from a human donor in good health, serving as a control. This chain connects TRBV19 to TRBJ1-5; 11 bases are shared with TRBD1. Sequencing was done on a sample of sorted CD4+, CD8+, or CD8+CD57+ T cells (not recorded which) from PBMCs. The CDR3 protein is CASSGQGAGYGQPQHF. In nucleotides, the CDR3 is TGTGCCAGTTCAGGACAGGGGGCTGGATATGGACAGCCCCAGCATTTT.